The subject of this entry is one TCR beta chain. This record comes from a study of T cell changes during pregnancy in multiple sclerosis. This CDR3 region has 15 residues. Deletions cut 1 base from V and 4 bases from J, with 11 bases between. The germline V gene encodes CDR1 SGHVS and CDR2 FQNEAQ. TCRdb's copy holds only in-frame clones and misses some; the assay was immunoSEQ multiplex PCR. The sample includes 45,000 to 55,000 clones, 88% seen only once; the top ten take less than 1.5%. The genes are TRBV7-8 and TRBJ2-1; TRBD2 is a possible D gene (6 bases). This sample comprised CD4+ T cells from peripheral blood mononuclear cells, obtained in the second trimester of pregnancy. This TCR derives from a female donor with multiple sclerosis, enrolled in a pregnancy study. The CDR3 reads CASSLVGGGYNEQFF. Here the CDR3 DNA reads TGTGCCAGCAGCTTAGTCGGGGGAGGATACAATGAGCAGTTCTTC.